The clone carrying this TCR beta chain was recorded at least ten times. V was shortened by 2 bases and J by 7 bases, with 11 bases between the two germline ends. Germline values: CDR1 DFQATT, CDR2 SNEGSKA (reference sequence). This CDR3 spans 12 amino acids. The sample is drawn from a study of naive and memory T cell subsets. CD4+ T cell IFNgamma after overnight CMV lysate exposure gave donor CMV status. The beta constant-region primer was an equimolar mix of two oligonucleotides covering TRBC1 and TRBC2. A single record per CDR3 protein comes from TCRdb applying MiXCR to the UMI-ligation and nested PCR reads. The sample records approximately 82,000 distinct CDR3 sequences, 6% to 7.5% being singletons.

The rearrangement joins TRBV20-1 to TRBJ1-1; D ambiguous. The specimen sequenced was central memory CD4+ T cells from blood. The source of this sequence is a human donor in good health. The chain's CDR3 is CSARYPGVEAFF. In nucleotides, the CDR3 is TGCAGTGCTAGATACCCAGGTGTTGAAGCTTTCTTT.